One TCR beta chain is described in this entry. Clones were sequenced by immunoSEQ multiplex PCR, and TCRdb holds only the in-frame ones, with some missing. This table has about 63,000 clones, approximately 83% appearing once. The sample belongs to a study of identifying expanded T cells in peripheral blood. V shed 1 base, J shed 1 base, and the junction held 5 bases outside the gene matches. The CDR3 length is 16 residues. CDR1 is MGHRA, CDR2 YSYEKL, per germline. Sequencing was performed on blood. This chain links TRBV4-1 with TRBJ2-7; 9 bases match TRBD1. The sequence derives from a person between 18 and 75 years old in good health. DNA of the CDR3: TGCGCCAGCAGCCAAGGTCCCGGGACAGGGTCCTACGAGCAGTACTTC. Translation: CASSQGPGTGSYEQYF.